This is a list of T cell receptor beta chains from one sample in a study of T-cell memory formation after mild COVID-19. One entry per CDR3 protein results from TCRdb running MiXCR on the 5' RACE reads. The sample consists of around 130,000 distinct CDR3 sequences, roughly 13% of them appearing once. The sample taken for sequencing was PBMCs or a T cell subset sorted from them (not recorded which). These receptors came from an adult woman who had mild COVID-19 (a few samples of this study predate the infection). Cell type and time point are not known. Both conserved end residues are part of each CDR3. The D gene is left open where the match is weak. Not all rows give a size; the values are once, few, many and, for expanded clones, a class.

CDR3aa: CASSVTLGADTDTQYF
CDR3nt: TGTGCCAGCAGCGTTACGTTGGGAGCTGACACAGATACGCAGTATTTT
d_gene: NA
abundance: NA
v_gene: TRBV7-9
j_gene: TRBJ2-3

CDR3aa: CASSVGTSGGTDTQYF
CDR3nt: TGTGCCAGCAGCGTCGGGACTAGCGGGGGTACAGATACGCAGTATTTT
d_gene: TRBD2
abundance: NA
v_gene: TRBV9
j_gene: TRBJ2-3

CDR3aa: CSVEERGDAYNEQFF
CDR3nt: TGCAGCGTTGAAGAGCGGGGGGACGCCTACAATGAGCAGTTCTTC
d_gene: TRBD2
abundance: few
v_gene: TRBV29-1
j_gene: TRBJ2-1

CDR3aa: CASSPGYNTEAFF
CDR3nt: TGTGCCAGCAGCCCCGGGTACAACACTGAAGCTTTCTTT
d_gene: NA
abundance: NA
v_gene: TRBV2
j_gene: TRBJ1-1

CDR3aa: CASSLGARYEQYF
CDR3nt: TGTGCCAGCAGCTTAGGGGCGAGATACGAGCAGTACTTC
d_gene: NA
abundance: few
v_gene: TRBV7-2
j_gene: TRBJ2-7

CDR3aa: CASSQDGAGFNEQFF
CDR3nt: TGTGCCAGCAGCCAAGATGGGGCGGGGTTCAATGAGCAGTTCTTC
d_gene: NA
abundance: NA
v_gene: TRBV3-1
j_gene: TRBJ2-1

CDR3aa: CASSLDRSSSYEQYF
CDR3nt: TGTGCCAGCAGCCTAGACAGGAGCAGCTCCTACGAGCAGTACTTC
d_gene: NA
abundance: NA
v_gene: TRBV7-8
j_gene: TRBJ2-7

CDR3aa: CASSLSAGVAGVLETQYF
CDR3nt: TGTGCCAGCAGCCTCTCGGCGGGGGTAGCGGGGGTCCTAGAGACCCAGTACTTC
d_gene: TRBD2
abundance: NA
v_gene: TRBV9
j_gene: TRBJ2-5

CDR3aa: CASSLGQGASDTQYF
CDR3nt: TGTGCCAGCAGCTTGGGGCAGGGGGCGTCAGATACGCAGTATTTT
d_gene: TRBD1
abundance: NA
v_gene: TRBV5-5
j_gene: TRBJ2-3

CDR3aa: CSVETRSGELFF
CDR3nt: TGCAGCGTTGAGACCCGTTCTGGGGAACTGTTTTTT
d_gene: NA
abundance: NA
v_gene: TRBV29-1
j_gene: TRBJ1-4

CDR3aa: CASSLIGGGTEAFF
CDR3nt: TGTGCCAGCAGCTTAATTGGGGGAGGCACTGAAGCTTTCTTT
d_gene: NA
abundance: many
v_gene: TRBV7-3
j_gene: TRBJ1-1

CDR3aa: CASSDRATDTQYF
CDR3nt: TGTGCCAGCAGTGACAGGGCGACAGATACGCAGTATTTT
d_gene: TRBD1
abundance: many
v_gene: TRBV12-3/TRBV12-4
j_gene: TRBJ2-3

CDR3aa: CASSVSGQPTNEKLFF
CDR3nt: TGTGCCAGCAGCGTATCCGGACAGCCAACTAATGAAAAACTGTTTTTT
d_gene: NA
abundance: NA
v_gene: TRBV9
j_gene: TRBJ1-4

CDR3aa: CASTSLGSLGAFF
CDR3nt: TGTGCCAGCACCAGCCTGGGTTCCCTCGGGGCTTTCTTT
d_gene: NA
abundance: few
v_gene: TRBV27
j_gene: TRBJ1-1

CDR3aa: CASSLHSSGSAGELFF
CDR3nt: TGTGCCAGCAGTTTACATAGTTCGGGGTCAGCCGGGGAGCTGTTTTTT
d_gene: NA
abundance: NA
v_gene: TRBV28
j_gene: TRBJ2-2

CDR3aa: CASSEATGGPETQYF
CDR3nt: TGTGCCAGCAGTGAAGCGACAGGGGGCCCAGAGACCCAGTACTTC
d_gene: TRBD1
abundance: many
v_gene: TRBV6-1
j_gene: TRBJ2-5

CDR3aa: CASSLGVGEVGNEQFF
CDR3nt: TGTGCCAGCAGCTTAGGGGTAGGGGAGGTGGGGAATGAGCAGTTCTTC
d_gene: NA
abundance: NA
v_gene: TRBV7-3
j_gene: TRBJ2-1

CDR3aa: CASSQDEGRIYEQYF
CDR3nt: TGTGCCAGCAGCCAAGACGAGGGGAGAATCTACGAGCAGTACTTC
d_gene: NA
abundance: NA
v_gene: TRBV3-1
j_gene: TRBJ2-7

CDR3aa: CASRLTGTGGSQPQHF
CDR3nt: TGTGCCAGCAGACTGACCGGGACAGGGGGATCACAGCCCCAGCATTTT
d_gene: TRBD1
abundance: many
v_gene: TRBV27
j_gene: TRBJ1-5

CDR3aa: CASRPVGGQYTEAFF
CDR3nt: TGCGCCAGCAGGCCCGTAGGGGGACAATACACTGAAGCTTTCTTT
d_gene: NA
abundance: few
v_gene: TRBV4-1
j_gene: TRBJ1-1

CDR3aa: CSARRPSGDPYEQYF
CDR3nt: TGCAGTGCCCGTCGCCCTAGCGGGGATCCCTACGAGCAGTACTTC
d_gene: TRBD2
abundance: NA
v_gene: TRBV20-1
j_gene: TRBJ2-7

CDR3aa: CASSYGSGIQYF
CDR3nt: TGTGCCAGCAGTTACGGGTCGGGCATTCAGTACTTC
d_gene: NA
abundance: NA
v_gene: TRBV6-2/TRBV6-3
j_gene: TRBJ2-4

CDR3aa: CATSDPRGQGASGYTF
CDR3nt: TGTGCCACCAGTGATCCTCGAGGACAGGGGGCGAGTGGCTACACCTTC
d_gene: TRBD1
abundance: NA
v_gene: TRBV24-1
j_gene: TRBJ1-2

CDR3aa: CASSFGGSNTEAFF
CDR3nt: TGTGCCAGCAGTTTTGGGGGATCGAACACTGAAGCTTTCTTT
d_gene: NA
abundance: few
v_gene: TRBV12-3/TRBV12-4
j_gene: TRBJ1-1

CDR3aa: CASSFVLGTANEAFF
CDR3nt: TGCGCCAGCAGCTTTGTATTGGGGACAGCGAATGAAGCTTTCTTT
d_gene: TRBD1
abundance: NA
v_gene: TRBV5-1
j_gene: TRBJ1-1

CDR3aa: CASSPPGGSGEATQYF
CDR3nt: TGTGCCAGCTCACCACCCGGTGGCAGTGGAGAGGCGACCCAGTACTTC
d_gene: NA
abundance: NA
v_gene: TRBV18
j_gene: TRBJ2-5

CDR3aa: CASSLKEGRVLEETQYF
CDR3nt: TGTGCCAGCAGCTTAAAAGAAGGAAGGGTTTTGGAAGAGACCCAGTACTTC
d_gene: NA
abundance: many
v_gene: TRBV7-6
j_gene: TRBJ2-5

CDR3aa: CASSQEVGGIGYEQYF
CDR3nt: TGCGCCAGCAGCCAAGAGGTCGGGGGAATTGGCTACGAGCAGTACTTC
d_gene: NA
abundance: few
v_gene: TRBV4-1
j_gene: TRBJ2-7

CDR3aa: CASSKWWLANHEQYF
CDR3nt: TGTGCCAGCAGCAAATGGTGGCTAGCGAATCACGAGCAGTACTTC
d_gene: NA
abundance: many
v_gene: TRBV7-3
j_gene: TRBJ2-7

CDR3aa: CASSVPSGVNTGELFF
CDR3nt: TGTGCCAGCAGCGTACCTAGCGGAGTGAACACCGGGGAGCTGTTTTTT
d_gene: TRBD2
abundance: few
v_gene: TRBV7-9
j_gene: TRBJ2-2

CDR3aa: CASSQDTGYSIQYF
CDR3nt: TGCGCCAGCAGCCAAGATACAGGGTACTCCATTCAGTACTTC
d_gene: NA
abundance: few
v_gene: TRBV4-3
j_gene: TRBJ2-4

CDR3aa: CSARNTGELFF
CDR3nt: TGCAGTGCCCGGAACACCGGGGAGCTGTTTTTT
d_gene: NA
abundance: few
v_gene: TRBV20-1
j_gene: TRBJ2-2

CDR3aa: CASSLQGPREQFF
CDR3nt: TGTGCCAGCAGTTTACAGGGCCCTAGGGAGCAGTTCTTC
d_gene: NA
abundance: many
v_gene: TRBV27
j_gene: TRBJ2-1

CDR3aa: CASSLPRAKADTGELFF
CDR3nt: TGCGCCAGCAGCTTGCCCCGGGCCAAAGCGGACACCGGGGAGCTGTTTTTT
d_gene: NA
abundance: few
v_gene: TRBV5-1
j_gene: TRBJ2-2

CDR3aa: CATSTRFEDTGELFF
CDR3nt: TGTGCCACCAGCACAAGATTCGAAGACACCGGGGAGCTGTTTTTT
d_gene: NA
abundance: few
v_gene: TRBV24-1
j_gene: TRBJ2-2

CDR3aa: CASSFSGSPGYEQYF
CDR3nt: TGTGCCAGCAGCTTCTCGGGCAGTCCGGGGTACGAGCAGTACTTC
d_gene: NA
abundance: few
v_gene: TRBV11-2
j_gene: TRBJ2-7

CDR3aa: CSARVIAEGTYEQYF
CDR3nt: TGCAGTGCTAGAGTAATAGCGGAGGGGACTTACGAGCAGTACTTC
d_gene: NA
abundance: few
v_gene: TRBV20-1
j_gene: TRBJ2-7

CDR3aa: CATSSESPGQGYRAAFF
CDR3nt: TGTGCCACCAGCTCAGAGAGTCCGGGACAGGGGTATCGAGCAGCTTTCTTT
d_gene: TRBD1
abundance: few
v_gene: TRBV15
j_gene: TRBJ1-1

CDR3aa: CASSRLTDRGLYNEQFF
CDR3nt: TGCGCCAGCAGCCGGCTAACGGACAGGGGCCTATACAATGAGCAGTTCTTC
d_gene: TRBD1
abundance: few
v_gene: TRBV4-3
j_gene: TRBJ2-1

CDR3aa: CATTDEQGGYNEQFF
CDR3nt: TGTGCCACCACGGACGAGCAGGGAGGCTACAATGAGCAGTTCTTC
d_gene: NA
abundance: many
v_gene: TRBV15
j_gene: TRBJ2-1

CDR3aa: CASSPRDLGHYEQYF
CDR3nt: TGTGCCAGTAGTCCTAGGGACCTTGGGCACTACGAGCAGTACTTC
d_gene: NA
abundance: NA
v_gene: TRBV19
j_gene: TRBJ2-7

CDR3aa: CATSGERGSGQETQYF
CDR3nt: TGTGCCACCAGTGGAGAGCGGGGGTCGGGGCAAGAGACCCAGTACTTC
d_gene: TRBD2
abundance: NA
v_gene: TRBV24-1
j_gene: TRBJ2-5

CDR3aa: CASSSPSRQETQYF
CDR3nt: TGTGCCAGCAGTTCTCCTAGTCGGCAAGAGACCCAGTACTTC
d_gene: NA
abundance: NA
v_gene: TRBV27
j_gene: TRBJ2-5

CDR3aa: CASSTPPPGLAGKVEQFF
CDR3nt: TGTGCCAGTAGTACCCCTCCACCGGGACTAGCGGGAAAGGTTGAGCAGTTCTTC
d_gene: TRBD2
abundance: few
v_gene: TRBV19
j_gene: TRBJ2-1

CDR3aa: CASMWGGDYTGELFF
CDR3nt: TGTGCCAGCATGTGGGGGGGGGACTACACCGGGGAGCTGTTTTTT
d_gene: TRBD2
abundance: few
v_gene: TRBV27
j_gene: TRBJ2-2

CDR3aa: CASSHRDWGQGEKLFF
CDR3nt: TGTGCCAGCAGCCATCGCGATTGGGGACAGGGGGAAAAACTGTTTTTT
d_gene: TRBD1
abundance: few
v_gene: TRBV3-1
j_gene: TRBJ1-4